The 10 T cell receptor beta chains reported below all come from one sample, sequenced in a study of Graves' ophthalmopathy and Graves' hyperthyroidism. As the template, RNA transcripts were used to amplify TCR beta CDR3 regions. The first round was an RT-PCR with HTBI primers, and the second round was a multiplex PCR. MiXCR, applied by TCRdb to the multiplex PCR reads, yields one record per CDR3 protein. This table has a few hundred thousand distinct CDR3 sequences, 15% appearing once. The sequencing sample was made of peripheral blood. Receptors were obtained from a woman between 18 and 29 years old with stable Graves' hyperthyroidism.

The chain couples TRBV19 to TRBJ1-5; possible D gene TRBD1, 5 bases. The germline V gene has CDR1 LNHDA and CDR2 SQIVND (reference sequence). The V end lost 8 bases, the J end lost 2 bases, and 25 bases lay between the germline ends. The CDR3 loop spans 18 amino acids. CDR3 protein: CASGHRGKPRGGNQPQHF. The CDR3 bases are TGTGCCAGTGGCCACCGAGGGAAACCTCGGGGGGGCAATCAGCCCCAGCATTTT.

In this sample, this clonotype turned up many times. CDR3 residues: CASRPVLQYTEAFF. CDR3 nucleotide sequence: TGTGCCAGCAGACCCGTACTACAGTACACTGAAGCTTTCTTT. The chain employs TRBV6-5 and TRBJ1-1; D is uncertain. The CDR3 is made up of 14 amino acids. Trimming took off 6 bases at V and 3 bases at J, with 14 bases between the two ends. Germline V gene sequence: CDR1 MNHEY, CDR2 SVGAGI.

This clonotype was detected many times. CDR3 sequence reads: CASRLLGDTEAFF. For the CDR3, the DNA is TGTGCCAGTAGACTGTTGGGGGACACTGAAGCTTTCTTT. This chain links TRBV19 with TRBJ1-1; tentative D call: TRBD1 (5 bases). This CDR3 has 13 residues. The germline V and J ends were trimmed by 6 bases and 3 bases, with 11 bases remaining between them. Germline V CDR1 and CDR2: LNHDA, SQIVND (reference sequence).

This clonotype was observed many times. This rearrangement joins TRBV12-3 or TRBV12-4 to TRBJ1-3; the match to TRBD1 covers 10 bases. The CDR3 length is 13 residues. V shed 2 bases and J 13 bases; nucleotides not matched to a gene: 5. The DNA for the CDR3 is TGTGCCAGCAGTTTACTTTCGGACAGGGGGATATATTTT. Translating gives CASSLLSDRGIYF.

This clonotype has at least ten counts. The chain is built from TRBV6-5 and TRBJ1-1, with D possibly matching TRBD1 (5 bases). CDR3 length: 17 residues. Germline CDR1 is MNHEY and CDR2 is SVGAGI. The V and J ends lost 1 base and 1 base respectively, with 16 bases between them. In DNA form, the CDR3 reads TGTGCCAGCAGTTACTTATCTATTGGGACTTCGAACACTGAAGCTTTCTTT. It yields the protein CASSYLSIGTSNTEAFF.

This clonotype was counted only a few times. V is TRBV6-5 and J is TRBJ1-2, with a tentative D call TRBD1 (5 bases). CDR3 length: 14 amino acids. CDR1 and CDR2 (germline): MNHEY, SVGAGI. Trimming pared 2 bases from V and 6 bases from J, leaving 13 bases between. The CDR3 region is CASSYVRARDGYTF. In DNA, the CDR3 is TGTGCCAGCAGTTACGTCAGGGCGCGGGATGGCTACACCTTC.

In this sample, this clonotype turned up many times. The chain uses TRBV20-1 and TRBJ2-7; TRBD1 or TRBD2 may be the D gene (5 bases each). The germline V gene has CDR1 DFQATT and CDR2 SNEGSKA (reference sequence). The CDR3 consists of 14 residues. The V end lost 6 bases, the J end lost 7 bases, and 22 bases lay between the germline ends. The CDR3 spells CSAVPRKTWGEQYF. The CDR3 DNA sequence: TGCAGTGCGGTACCCCGGAAGACTTGGGGGGAGCAGTACTTC.

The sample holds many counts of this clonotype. CDR3 amino acids: CASSYGQGTGANVLTF. The CDR3 DNA reads as TGTGCCAGCAGCTACGGACAGGGGACTGGGGCCAACGTCCTGACTTTC. The chain couples TRBV13 to TRBJ2-6, with 9 bases fitting TRBD1. V lost 4 bases to trimming and J lost 2 bases; unmatched junction nucleotides: 3. This CDR3 has 16 residues. CDR1 is PRHDT, CDR2 FYEKMQ, per germline (reference sequence).

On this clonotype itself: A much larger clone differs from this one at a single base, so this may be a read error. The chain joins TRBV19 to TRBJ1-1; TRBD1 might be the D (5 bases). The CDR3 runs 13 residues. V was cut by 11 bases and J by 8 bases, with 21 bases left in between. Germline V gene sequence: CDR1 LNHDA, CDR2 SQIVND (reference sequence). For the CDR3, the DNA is TGTGCCTGTACTATGGGGCACCAAGAGGAAGCTTTCTTT. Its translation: CACTMGHQEEAFF. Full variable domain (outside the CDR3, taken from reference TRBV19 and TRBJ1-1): DGGITQSPKYLFRKEGQNVTLSCEQNLNHDAMYWYRQDPGQGLRLIYYSQIVNDFQKGDIAEGYSVSREKKESFPLTVTSAQKNPTAFYLCACTMGHQEEAFFGQGTRLTVV.

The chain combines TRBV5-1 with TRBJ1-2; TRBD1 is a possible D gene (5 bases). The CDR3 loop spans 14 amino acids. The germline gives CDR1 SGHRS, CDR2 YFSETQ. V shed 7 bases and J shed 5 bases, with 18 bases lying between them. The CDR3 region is CASYRGAEKYGYTF. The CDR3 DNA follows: TGCGCCAGCTATCGAGGGGCGGAAAAGTATGGCTACACCTTC.